This T cell receptor beta chain originates from a study of shared clonotypes between healthy human individuals. Points from the study as a whole: Sampling covered nothing but blood. Tissue TCR repertoires likely differ from those found in blood.

Profiled with immunoSEQ multiplex PCR; TCRdb holds only in-frame clones, not every one. The data hold 2 million to 3 million clones, with over 85% observed a single time. Of note for this clone: What it binds is unknown.

There were no recent acute infections or vaccinations among the donors, who were healthy HIV-negative adults. Germline trimming cut 6 bases from V and 4 bases from J; bases unmatched to any gene: 13. The CDR3 length is 16 residues. Germline V gene data show CDR1 as KGHSH and CDR2 as LQKENI. This sequence joins TRBV18 and TRBJ1-2; TRBD1 agrees at 8 bases. The sample taken for sequencing was naive CD4+ T cells from PBMCs. The sample's subset: CD45RA+ positively selected. This TCR came from a young man in good health. Some clones in this sample may be carry-over from other donors' samples. CDR3: CASSVGDRPGAYGYTF. The CDR3 DNA reads TGTGCCAGCTCCGTCGGGGACAGGCCCGGGGCCTATGGCTACACCTTC.